The rows below give T cell receptor beta chains drawn from one sample of a study of CXCR3-negative and CXCR3-positive naive CD8 T cells. TCRdb derives one entry per CDR3 protein from the 5' RACE reads, leaving out DNA. This listing includes 50,000 to 65,000 distinct CDR3 sequences. Sequencing input: memory CD8+ T cells from blood. The receptors here all came from a human donor in good health. Some clones in this sample may be carry-over from other donors' samples. The CDR3 runs from the conserved cysteine through the conserved F or W.

j_call v_call cdr3_aa
TRBJ1-1 TRBV5-1 CASSSTGVNTEAFF
TRBJ2-2 TRBV23-1 CASSQPGDSRAGELFF
TRBJ2-7 TRBV29-1 CSVGGLAGVYEQYF
TRBJ2-7 TRBV7-9 CASSLDPQGDEQYF
TRBJ2-1 TRBV12-3/TRBV12-4 CASSLTGWDEQFF
TRBJ1-1 TRBV6-1 CASSEVRNTEAFF
TRBJ2-1 TRBV5-1 CASSLDGRGLNEQFF
TRBJ2-1 TRBV19 CASSTDRAREDEQFF
TRBJ2-4 TRBV21-1 CASSTYRQGIVKNIQYF
TRBJ2-1 TRBV5-1 CASSSRLAVRGDEQFF
TRBJ2-1 TRBV6-4 CASSEASGSPGAEQFF
TRBJ1-6 TRBV6-5 CASSFTNLGNSPLQF
TRBJ2-1 TRBV5-1 CASSGGTSGSVFNEQFF
TRBJ2-3 TRBV29-1 CSVLSLGPNTDTQYF
TRBJ2-7 TRBV29-1 CSVLVRDREKSQTVYEQYF
TRBJ1-6 TRBV6-6 CASSHWDRVDLGPLHF